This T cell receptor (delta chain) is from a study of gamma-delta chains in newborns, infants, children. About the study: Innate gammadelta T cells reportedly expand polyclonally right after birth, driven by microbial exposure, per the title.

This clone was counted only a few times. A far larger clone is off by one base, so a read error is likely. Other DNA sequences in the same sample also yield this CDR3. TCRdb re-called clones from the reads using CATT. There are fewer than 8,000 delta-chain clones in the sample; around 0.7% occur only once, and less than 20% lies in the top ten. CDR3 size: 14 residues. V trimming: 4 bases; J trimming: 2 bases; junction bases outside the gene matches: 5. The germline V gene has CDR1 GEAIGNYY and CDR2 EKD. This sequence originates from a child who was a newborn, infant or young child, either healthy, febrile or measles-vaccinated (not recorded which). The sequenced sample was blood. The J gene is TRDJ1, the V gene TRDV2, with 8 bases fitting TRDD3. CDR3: CACDKVGDTDKLIF. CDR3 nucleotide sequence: TGTGCCTGTGATAAGGTGGGGGATACCGATAAACTCATCTTT.